The T cell receptor (beta chain) under discussion was sequenced for a study of OX40 agonist ivuxolimab in advanced cancers. Background on the study: Patients assigned to dose escalation were diagnosed with hepatocellular carcinoma, melanoma, renal cell or head and neck cancer. Partial response was recorded in three patients: one hepatocellular carcinoma and two cutaneous melanoma cases.

General observations from the study: In the 0.1 to 3.0 mg/kg range, CD4+ and CD8+ blood T cells had expanded clonally by week 6.

A history of autoimmune disease or systemic immunosuppression excluded patients. As for this clone: The antigen remains undetermined.

In germline, CDR1 is LNHDA, CDR2 SQIVND (reference sequence). This CDR3 region has 15 residues. V gave up 2 bases and J gave up 1 base, with 10 bases separating them. Repertoires were generated with immunoSEQ multiplex PCR, while TCRdb's copy carries only in-frame clones and drops some. The sample includes 70,000 to 80,000 clones, approximately 85% of them seen just once. J is TRBJ2-3 and V is TRBV19; a possible D gene is TRBD2 (6 bases). The sequencing used CD4+ or CD8+ T cells sorted from blood, collected in a trial of the OX40 agonist ivuxolimab. This TCR was sampled from an adult with an advanced solid tumor such as melanoma, head and neck, liver or kidney cancer. The DNA of the CDR3 is TGTGCCAGTAGTATAAATCCTAGCGGCACAGATACGCAGTATTTT. Its protein product is CASSINPSGTDTQYF.